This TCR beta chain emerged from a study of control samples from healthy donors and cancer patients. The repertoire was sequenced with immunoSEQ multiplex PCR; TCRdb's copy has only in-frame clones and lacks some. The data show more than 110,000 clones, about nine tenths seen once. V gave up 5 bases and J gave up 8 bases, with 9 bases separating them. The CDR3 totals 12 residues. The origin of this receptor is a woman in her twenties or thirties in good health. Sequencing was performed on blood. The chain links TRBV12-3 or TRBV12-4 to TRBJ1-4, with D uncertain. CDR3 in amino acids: CASSPTREKLFF. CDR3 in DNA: TGTGCCAGCAGTCCTACGAGGGAAAAACTGTTTTTT.